This TCR beta chain comes out of a study of blood T cell repertoires in COVID-19. Looking at the study overall: Some COVID-19 samples were acute and others convalescent; all came from the United States, Italy and Spain.

The method was immunoSEQ multiplex PCR; TCRdb's version includes in-frame clones alone and lacks a portion of them. This sample yields about 70,000 clones, of which around 81% are seen a single time; 20% to 25% belongs to the top ten. Germline CDR1 reads KGHDR; CDR2 reads SFDVKD. The CDR3 consists of 15 residues. J gave up 3 bases and V 5 bases, and 8 bases lay outside the gene matches. Sample: peripheral blood. This clonotype originated in an older woman with acute or convalescent COVID-19. V gene TRBV24-1 combines with J gene TRBJ2-7, with 8 nucleotides matching TRBD1. CDR3 in DNA: TGTGCCACCAGTGTAGTGGACAGGGACTTCTACGAGCAGTACTTC. Protein: CATSVVDRDFYEQYF.